This passage covers 3 T cell receptor beta chains from one sample sequenced in a study of blood T cell repertoires in COVID-19. Method: immunoSEQ multiplex PCR; TCRdb's copy keeps in-frame clones and lacks some. The sample holds about 210,000 clones, approximately 78% seen once. The specimen sequenced was PBMCs or T cells enriched from blood (not recorded which). These receptors were taken from a man in his forties who had recovered from COVID-19.

The chain has TRBV6-4 and TRBJ2-3; TRBD2 might be the D (7 bases). V lost 6 bases and J 0 bases, leaving 13 bases between the germline ends. Germline V gene data show CDR1 as MRHNA and CDR2 as SNTAGT. This CDR3 region has 15 residues. This CDR3 reads CASSAEGGSTDTQYF. The DNA for the CDR3 is TGTGCCAGCAGCGCCGAGGGGGGGAGCACAGATACGCAGTATTTT.

The V gene is TRBV5-1, the J gene TRBJ1-3; D not resolved. The CDR3 contains 15 residues. The V end was cut by 3 bases, the J end by 0 bases, with 10 bases between. Germline CDR1 reads SGHRS; CDR2 reads YFSETQ. The CDR3 nucleotides read TGCGCCAGCAGCTCTTCAGGTGACTCTGGAAACACCATATATTTT. It yields the protein CASSSSGDSGNTIYF.

With respect to this clone: Different DNA sequences within this sample yield the same CDR3. The gene calls are TRBV7-6 and TRBJ2-7; D gene ambiguous. V lost 1 base to trimming and J lost 4 bases, with 5 bases between them. The length of the CDR3 is 12 residues. Germline V gene sequence: CDR1 SGHVS, CDR2 FNYEAQ. The chain's CDR3 is CASSLGSYEQYF. The CDR3 bases are TGTGCCAGCAGCTTAGGCAGTTACGAGCAGTACTTC. Using reference TRBV7-6 and TRBJ2-7 for the parts outside the CDR3, the full variable domain is GAGVSQSPRYKVTKRGQDVALRCDPISGHVSLYWYRQALGQGPEFLTYFNYEAQQDKSGLPNDRFSAERPEGSISTLTIQRTEQRDSAMYRCASSLGSYEQYFGPGTRLTVT.